The 29 T cell receptor beta chains below were found in one sample sequenced in a study of blood T cell repertoires in COVID-19 (dated by TCRdb to 2020 to 2022). Library construction relied on the immunoSEQ multiplex PCR assay. This immuneACCESS table, as held by TCRdb, lists in-frame sequences with V and J called but not all clones. Of the missing ones, under half trace to an unresolved V gene in checked studies; the others have no known cause. This sample lists about 83,000 clones; 85% to 90% were detected once. Approximately 8% of the sample rests with the top ten. The sample consisted of peripheral blood. All receptors come from an elderly man with active or convalescent COVID-19.

The chain couples TRBV11-3 to TRBJ1-1, with D possibly being TRBD1 (6 bases). Per germline, CDR1 SGHNT and CDR2 YENEEA. This CDR3 comprises 12 residues. V lost 1 base and J 11 bases, leaving 11 bases between the germline ends. This CDR3 is CASSLVTGLAFF. The CDR3 DNA reads as TGTGCCAGCAGCTTAGTAACAGGGCTGGCTTTCTTT.

This chain uses TRBV30 with TRBJ1-4, with D perhaps matching TRBD1 (5 bases). Trimming removed 0 bases at V and 7 bases at J, with 12 bases between. The germline CDR1 and CDR2 sequences are GTSNPN and SVGIG (reference sequence). The CDR3 is 14 amino acids. CDR3 nucleotide sequence: TGTGCCTGGAGTGTCGCGGGGGTCCGTGAAAAACTGTTTTTT. Its translation: CAWSVAGVREKLFF.

The J gene is TRBJ1-2, the V gene TRBV6-6; 7 bases fit TRBD1. The CDR3 is 15 amino acids. With V trimmed by 8 bases and J by 2 bases, 11 bases remained unmatched. Germline V lookup: CDR1 MNHNY, CDR2 SVGAGI (reference sequence). The CDR3 DNA reads as TGTGCCAGCGCGGACAGGAGAATACTAAACTATGGCTACACCTTC. Protein sequence: CASADRRILNYGYTF.

Regarding this clone: The junction departs from the called germline gene at one end, perhaps through a read error. The gene calls are TRBV20-1 and TRBJ1-2; no reliable D call. The CDR3 totals 11 residues. CDR1 is DFQATT and CDR2 is SNEGSKA in the germline V gene (reference sequence). The CDR3 sequence: CSAYVDLGGAF. In nucleotides, the CDR3 is TGCAGTGCTTATGTAGACCTAGGCGGCGCCTTC.

The chain couples TRBV5-3 to TRBJ1-2, with D perhaps TRBD1 (6 bases). TRBV5-3 has ORF status, its function being uncertain. Trimming shortened V by 4 bases and J by 4 bases, and 17 bases separated the two germline ends. There are 15 residues in the CDR3. CDR3 loop: CARSPVRDTFYGYTF. CDR3 nucleotide sequence: TGTGCCAGAAGCCCAGTCCGGGACACCTTCTATGGCTACACCTTC.

The chain employs TRBV6-5 and TRBJ2-5; D might be TRBD2 (5 bases). V lost 11 bases and J 3 bases, leaving 16 bases between the germline ends. The V gene's germline CDR1 is MNHEY and CDR2 SVGAGI. The CDR3 loop spans 13 amino acids. CDR3 loop: CAAAGRAKETQYF. The CDR3 region has the DNA TGTGCCGCGGCCGGGCGGGCTAAAGAGACCCAGTACTTC.

The V and J genes are TRBV12-3 or TRBV12-4 and TRBJ1-5; D remains ambiguous. Trimming stripped 6 bases from V and 8 bases from J, with 14 bases between. The CDR3 is made up of 13 amino acids. CDR3 protein: CASSSTFREPQHF. CDR3 sequence (DNA): TGTGCCAGCAGCTCGACTTTTAGAGAGCCCCAGCATTTT.

In DNA form, the CDR3 reads TGTGCCAGCAGCTTACTCCTCCCTGGACAGGGCCTTAATGAAAAACTGTTTTTT. This gives the protein CASSLLLPGQGLNEKLFF. The genes are TRBV7-8 and TRBJ1-4, with 8 bases matching TRBD1. The CDR3 sequence is 18 residues long. The trim removed 2 bases at V and 4 bases at J, leaving 12 bases unmatched. Germline CDR1 is SGHVS and CDR2 is FQNEAQ.

The CDR3 DNA reads as TGTGCCAGTAGTCTCGACAGCAGACCGAACACTGAAGCTTTCTTT. This sequence encodes CASSLDSRPNTEAFF. V gene TRBV19 combines with J gene TRBJ1-1; D is possibly TRBD1 (5 bases). V was clipped by 5 bases and J by 1 base, with 14 bases between them. The germline gives CDR1 LNHDA, CDR2 SQIVND (reference sequence). The CDR3 extends over 15 amino acids.

This clone appeared a single time. The genes are TRBV29-1 and TRBJ2-3, with D tentatively TRBD2 (6 bases). V shed 4 bases and J shed 5 bases, with 22 bases lying between them. This CDR3 has 16 residues. Germline CDR1 SQVTM, CDR2 ANQGSEA. CDR3 amino acids: CSVAGRGAMIRDTQYF. CDR3 nucleotides: TGCAGCGTTGCGGGGCGCGGGGCGATGATAAGAGATACGCAGTATTTT.

J is TRBJ2-1 and V is TRBV19; the match to TRBD2 covers 7 bases. V lost 7 bases, J lost 4 bases, and 16 bases stayed unmatched. Germline V gene sequence: CDR1 LNHDA, CDR2 SQIVND (reference sequence). This CDR3 contains 17 residues. The CDR3 DNA reads as TGTGCCAGTACTAAGAACCCGGGGGGTTACGAATACAATGAGCAGTTCTTC. Amino acids: CASTKNPGGYEYNEQFF.

This clone was observed once. The chain couples TRBV19 to TRBJ2-2, with TRBD2 matching 11 bases. The J segment lost 6 bases and the V segment lost 7 bases, leaving 10 bases of the junction unmatched. Per germline, CDR1 LNHDA and CDR2 SQIVND (reference sequence). The CDR3 covers 16 residues. As DNA, the CDR3 is TGTGCCAGTACCTCAAGGGGGGGACTAGCGGCCGGGGAGCTGTTTTTT. Amino acids: CASTSRGGLAAGELFF.

This clone was observed once. The rearrangement links TRBV18 to TRBJ1-1; D is perhaps TRBD1 (6 bases). The germline CDR1 and CDR2 sequences are KGHSH and LQKENI. V was clipped by 3 bases and J by 1 base, with 12 bases between them. This CDR3 has 15 residues. The CDR3 loop reads CASSPGTGQNTEAFF. In DNA form, the CDR3 reads TGTGCCAGCTCACCCGGGACGGGACAGAACACTGAAGCTTTCTTT.

This rearrangement joins TRBV28 to TRBJ1-1; D is ambiguous. Germline-derived CDR1 and CDR2 are MDHEN and SYDVKM. V lost 5 bases and J 6 bases, leaving 16 bases between the germline ends. The CDR3 is made up of 14 amino acids. The CDR3, as DNA: TGTGCCAGCAGTCCCAGCACCGTGGGAGCTGAAGCTTTCTTT. This encodes CASSPSTVGAEAFF.

The CDR3 coding sequence is TGTGCCAGCTCACCGGAGCTAGGTGTAAGAGAAGCTTTCTTT. This translates into CASSPELGVREAFF. The genes are TRBV18 and TRBJ1-1; D remains unclear. V was clipped by 3 bases and J by 8 bases, with 16 bases between them. This CDR3 comprises 14 residues. Per the germline V gene, CDR1 is KGHSH and CDR2 is LQKENI.

The chain employs TRBV3-1 (or the pseudogene TRBV3-2) and TRBJ1-3, with TRBD1 as a possible D gene (6 bases). This CDR3 has 16 residues. Trimming removed 4 bases at V and 3 bases at J, with 16 bases between. Germline V gene data show CDR1 as LGHDT and CDR2 as YNNKEL (reference sequence). The CDR3 DNA reads as TGTGCCAGCAGCCCCCTCCTGGGGGCAATTGGAAACACCATATATTTT. The encoded protein is CASSPLLGAIGNTIYF.

In this sample, this clone turned up a few times. The V and J genes are TRBV6-6 and TRBJ2-1, with D hard to call. Germline-derived CDR1 and CDR2 are MNHNY and SVGAGI (reference sequence). The CDR3 has 16 amino acids. Trimming stripped 5 bases from V and 0 bases from J, with 14 bases between. This CDR3 reads CASSRPGRSSYNEQFF. CDR3 sequence (DNA): TGTGCCAGCAGTCGACCTGGGCGTAGCTCCTACAATGAGCAGTTCTTC.

This sequence joins TRBV6-2 or TRBV6-3 and TRBJ2-7; 9 positions agree with TRBD1. The CDR3 has 12 residues. Germline CDR1 and CDR2: MNHEY and SVGEGT. V was clipped by 6 bases and J by 4 bases; unmatched bases: 1. The CDR3 region is CASSGQGYEQYV. The CDR3 DNA reads as TGTGCCAGCAGCGGACAGGGGTACGAGCAGTACGTC.

The chain has TRBV7-8 and TRBJ1-3; 9 bases match TRBD1. V shed 6 bases, J shed 0 bases, and the junction held 9 bases outside the gene matches. CDR3 length: 17 amino acids. The germline V gene encodes CDR1 SGHVS and CDR2 FQNEAQ. CDR3 sequence reads: CASSNRDRDHSGNTIYF. In DNA form, the CDR3 reads TGTGCCAGCAGTAACCGGGACAGGGACCACTCTGGAAACACCATATATTTT.

V and J are TRBV19 and TRBJ1-2, with 10 nucleotides matching TRBD1. Germline lookup yields CDR1 LNHDA and CDR2 SQIVND (reference sequence). There are 14 residues in the CDR3. V shed 6 bases, J shed 0 bases, and the junction held 1 base outside the gene matches. The CDR3 loop is CASRDRGANYGYTF. The CDR3 region has the DNA TGTGCCAGTAGGGACAGGGGGGCTAACTATGGCTACACCTTC.

The gene calls are TRBV5-1 and TRBJ2-3; a weak D match, TRBD1 (6 bases). This CDR3 is built from 15 residues. CDR1 SGHRS and CDR2 YFSETQ come from the germline V gene. V lost 2 bases and J 0 bases, leaving 10 bases between the germline ends. The CDR3 reads CASSLRQDSTDTQYF. Written as DNA, the CDR3 is TGCGCCAGCAGCTTAAGACAGGATAGCACAGATACGCAGTATTTT.

The rearrangement joins TRBV19 to TRBJ1-5, with D hard to call. The CDR3 sequence is 14 residues long. Germline-derived CDR1 and CDR2 are LNHDA and SQIVND (reference sequence). Trimming took 3 bases from V and 2 from J, leaving 8 bases between them. This chain's CDR3 is CASSMVSGNQPQHF. The CDR3 nucleotides are TGTGCCAGTAGTATGGTTAGCGGCAATCAGCCCCAGCATTTT.

The J gene is TRBJ1-1, the V gene TRBV6-5; possibly TRBD1 for D (5 bases). The CDR3 loop spans 13 amino acids. V was cut by 7 bases and J by 6 bases, with 15 bases left in between. In germline, CDR1 is MNHEY, CDR2 SVGAGI. The CDR3 nucleotides are TGTGCCAGCATCCCCCCAGGGTTTCCTGAAGCTTTCTTT. Translation: CASIPPGFPEAFF.

The V gene is TRBV6-5, the J gene TRBJ1-5; D is ambiguous. Germline V gene sequence: CDR1 MNHEY, CDR2 SVGAGI. CDR3 length: 13 amino acids. V was trimmed by 0 bases and J by 4 bases, leaving 4 bases between them. The CDR3 sequence: CASSYSRNQPQHF. The CDR3 region has the DNA TGTGCCAGCAGTTACTCCCGGAATCAGCCCCAGCATTTT.

This clone was seen only once. The V gene is TRBV5-1, the J gene TRBJ2-3; possibly TRBD2 for D (6 bases). The germline V and J ends were trimmed by 0 bases and 3 bases, with 11 bases remaining between them. CDR1 and CDR2 from the germline V gene are SGHRS and YFSETQ. The CDR3 has 15 amino acids. The CDR3 region is CASSLVGGVTDTQYF. CDR3 DNA: TGCGCCAGCAGCTTGGTCGGCGGGGTAACAGATACGCAGTATTTT.

In DNA form, the CDR3 reads TGTGTCAGAAGCCCAAACACCGGGGAGCTGTTTTTT. This encodes CVRSPNTGELFF. V gene TRBV7-5 combines with J gene TRBJ2-2; the DNA was not used to check the table's D call, TRBD1. TRBV7-5 is noted as a pseudogene. There are 12 residues in the CDR3.

This sequence joins TRBV5-4 and TRBJ2-2; D is perhaps TRBD2 (5 bases). Germline V gives CDR1 SGHNT, CDR2 YYREEE (reference sequence). V lost 5 bases and J 4 bases, leaving 15 bases between the germline ends. The CDR3 is 15 residues long. DNA of the CDR3: TGTGCCAGCAGTTTAGAGGGTACCCTCACCGGGGAGCTGTTTTTT. It yields the protein CASSLEGTLTGELFF.

The chain couples TRBV30 to TRBJ1-2; 11 bases align to TRBD1. CDR1 is GTSNPN and CDR2 is SVGIG in the germline V gene (reference sequence). With V trimmed by 2 bases and J by 4 bases, 6 bases remained unmatched. This CDR3 spans 15 amino acids. CDR3 DNA: TGTGCCTGGAGTCCGGACAGGGGGCTTTTCTATGGCTACACCTTC. This encodes CAWSPDRGLFYGYTF.

This clone was found once. The chain joins TRBV5-3 to TRBJ2-7, with TRBD2 matching 15 bases. TRBV5-3 has ORF status, its function being uncertain. The V and J ends lost 4 bases and 0 bases, in that order; junction bases with no gene match: 2. CDR3 length equals 16 residues. The chain's CDR3 is CARSGTSGRFSYEQYV. The DNA of the CDR3 is TGTGCCAGAAGCGGGACTAGCGGGAGGTTCTCCTACGAGCAGTACGTC.